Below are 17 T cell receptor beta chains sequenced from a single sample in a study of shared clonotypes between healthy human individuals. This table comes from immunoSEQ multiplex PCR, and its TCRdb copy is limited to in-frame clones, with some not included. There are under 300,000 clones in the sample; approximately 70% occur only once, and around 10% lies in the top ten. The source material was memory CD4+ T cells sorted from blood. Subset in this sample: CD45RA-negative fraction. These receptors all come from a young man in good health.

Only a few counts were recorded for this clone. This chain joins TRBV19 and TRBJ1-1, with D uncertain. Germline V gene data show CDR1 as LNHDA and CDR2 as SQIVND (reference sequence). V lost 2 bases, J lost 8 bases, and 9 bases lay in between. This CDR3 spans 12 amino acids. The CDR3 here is CASSIFPGEAFF. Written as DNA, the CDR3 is TGTGCCAGTAGTATATTTCCGGGGGAAGCTTTCTTT.

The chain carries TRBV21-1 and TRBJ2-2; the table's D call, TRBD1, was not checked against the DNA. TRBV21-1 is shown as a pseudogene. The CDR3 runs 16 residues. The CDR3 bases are TGTGCCAGCAGCAAAGCCGGACAGGCGAACACCGGGGAGCTGTTTTTT. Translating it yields CASSKAGQANTGELFF.

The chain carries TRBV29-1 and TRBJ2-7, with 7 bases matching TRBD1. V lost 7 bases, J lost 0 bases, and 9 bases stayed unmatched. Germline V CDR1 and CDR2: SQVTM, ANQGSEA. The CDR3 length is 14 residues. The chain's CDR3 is CSATGQTSSYEQYF. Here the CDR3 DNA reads TGCAGCGCCACGGGACAGACCTCCTCCTACGAGCAGTACTTC.

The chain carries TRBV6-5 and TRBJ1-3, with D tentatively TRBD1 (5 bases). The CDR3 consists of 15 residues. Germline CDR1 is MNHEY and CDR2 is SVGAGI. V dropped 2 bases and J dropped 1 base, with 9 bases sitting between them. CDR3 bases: TGTGCCAGCAGTTACGGGGGGAGATCTGGAAACACCATATATTTT. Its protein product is CASSYGGRSGNTIYF.

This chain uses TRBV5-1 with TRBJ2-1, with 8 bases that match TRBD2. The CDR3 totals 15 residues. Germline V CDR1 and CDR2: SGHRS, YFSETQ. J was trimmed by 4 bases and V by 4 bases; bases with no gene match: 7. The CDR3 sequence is CASSQTSGEYNEQFF. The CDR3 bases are TGCGCCAGCAGCCAAACTAGCGGAGAATACAATGAGCAGTTCTTC.

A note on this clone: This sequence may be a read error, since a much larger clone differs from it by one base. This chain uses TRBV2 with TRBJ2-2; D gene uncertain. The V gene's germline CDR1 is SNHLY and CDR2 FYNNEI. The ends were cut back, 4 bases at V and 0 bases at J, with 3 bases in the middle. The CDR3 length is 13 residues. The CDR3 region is CASSASNTGELFF. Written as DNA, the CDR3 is TGTGCCAGCAGTGCCTCGAACACCGGGGAGCTGTTTTTT.

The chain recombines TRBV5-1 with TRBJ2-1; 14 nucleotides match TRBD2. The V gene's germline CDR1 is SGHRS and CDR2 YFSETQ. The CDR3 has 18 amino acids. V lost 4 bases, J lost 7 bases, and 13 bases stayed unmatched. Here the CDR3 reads CASSPGAGLAGDGNEQFF. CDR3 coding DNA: TGCGCCAGCAGCCCGGGGGCGGGACTAGCGGGAGACGGGAATGAGCAGTTCTTC.

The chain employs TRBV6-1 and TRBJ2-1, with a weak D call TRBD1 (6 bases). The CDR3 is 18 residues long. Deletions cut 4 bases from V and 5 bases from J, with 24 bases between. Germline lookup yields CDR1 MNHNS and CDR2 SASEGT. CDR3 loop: CASSVRGTGTRIDNEQFF. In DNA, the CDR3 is TGTGCCAGCAGTGTAAGGGGTACCGGGACAAGGATTGACAATGAGCAGTTCTTC.

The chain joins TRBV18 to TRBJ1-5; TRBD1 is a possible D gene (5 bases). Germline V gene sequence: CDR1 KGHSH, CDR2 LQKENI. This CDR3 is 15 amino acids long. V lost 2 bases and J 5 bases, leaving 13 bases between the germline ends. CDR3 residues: CASSPNQGQDQPQHF. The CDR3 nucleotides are TGTGCCAGCTCACCAAATCAGGGCCAAGATCAGCCCCAGCATTTT.

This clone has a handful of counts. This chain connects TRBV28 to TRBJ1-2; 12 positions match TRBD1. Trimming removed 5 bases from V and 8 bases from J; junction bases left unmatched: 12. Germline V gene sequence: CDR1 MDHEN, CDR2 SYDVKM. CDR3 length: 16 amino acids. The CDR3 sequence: CASSDPSRDRGRGYTF. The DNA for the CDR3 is TGTGCCAGCAGTGATCCATCCCGGGACAGGGGGCGAGGCTACACCTTC.

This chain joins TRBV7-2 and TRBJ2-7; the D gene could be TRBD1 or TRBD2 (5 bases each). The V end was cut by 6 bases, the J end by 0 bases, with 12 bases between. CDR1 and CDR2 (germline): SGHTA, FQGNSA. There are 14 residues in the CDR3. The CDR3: CASRWDRNSYEQYF. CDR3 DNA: TGTGCCAGCAGGTGGGACCGAAACTCCTACGAGCAGTACTTC.

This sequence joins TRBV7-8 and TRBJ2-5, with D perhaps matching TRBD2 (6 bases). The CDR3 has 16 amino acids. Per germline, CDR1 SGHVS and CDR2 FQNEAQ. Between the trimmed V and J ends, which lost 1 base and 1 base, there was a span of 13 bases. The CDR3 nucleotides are TGTGCCAGCAGCTTAGAGTCAGGAGGGCCCCAAGAGACCCAGTACTTC. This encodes CASSLESGGPQETQYF.

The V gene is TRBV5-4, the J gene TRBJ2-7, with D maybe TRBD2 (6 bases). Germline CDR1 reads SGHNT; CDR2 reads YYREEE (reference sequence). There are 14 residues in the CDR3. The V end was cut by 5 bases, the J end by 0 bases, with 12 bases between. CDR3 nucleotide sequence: TGTGCCAGCAGATACCGGGACTCCTCCTACGAGCAGTACTTC. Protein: CASRYRDSSYEQYF.

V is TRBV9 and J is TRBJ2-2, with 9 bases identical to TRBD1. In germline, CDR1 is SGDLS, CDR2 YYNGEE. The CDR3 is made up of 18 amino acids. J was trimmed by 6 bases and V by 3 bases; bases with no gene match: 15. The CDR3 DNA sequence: TGTGCCAGCAGCGGGGGACAGGGTTCGGGAGTGGTCGCCGGGGAGCTGTTTTTT. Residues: CASSGGQGSGVVAGELFF.

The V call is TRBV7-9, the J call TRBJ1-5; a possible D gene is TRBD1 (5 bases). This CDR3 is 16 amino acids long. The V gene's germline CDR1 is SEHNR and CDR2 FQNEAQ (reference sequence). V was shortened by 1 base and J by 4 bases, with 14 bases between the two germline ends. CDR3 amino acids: CASSLVRGLINQPQHF. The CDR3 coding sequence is TGTGCCAGCAGCTTAGTTCGGGGGTTGATTAATCAGCCCCAGCATTTT.

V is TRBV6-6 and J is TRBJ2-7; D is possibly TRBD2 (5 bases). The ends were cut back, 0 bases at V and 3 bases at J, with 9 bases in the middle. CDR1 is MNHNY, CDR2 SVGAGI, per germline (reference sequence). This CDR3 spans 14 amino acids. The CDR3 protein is CASSYSATSYEQYF. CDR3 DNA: TGTGCCAGCAGTTACTCGGCCACTAGCTACGAGCAGTACTTC.

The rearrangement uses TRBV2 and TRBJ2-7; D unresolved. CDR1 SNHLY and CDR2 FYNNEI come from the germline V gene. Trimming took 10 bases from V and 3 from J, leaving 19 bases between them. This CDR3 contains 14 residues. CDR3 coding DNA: TGTGCCATCAATCCCACGGGCAGCCACTACGAGCAGTACTTC. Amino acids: CAINPTGSHYEQYF. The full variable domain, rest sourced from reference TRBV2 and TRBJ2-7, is EPEVTQTPSHQVTQMGQEVILRCVPISNHLYFYWYRQILGQKVEFLVSFYNNEISEKSEIFDDQFSVERPDGSNFTLKIRSTKLEDSAMYFCAINPTGSHYEQYFGPGTRLTVT.